Described below is a single TCR beta chain sequence and its context. The antigen is not known. This specimen comes from a study of OX40 agonist ivuxolimab in advanced cancers. The repertoire was sequenced with immunoSEQ multiplex PCR; TCRdb's copy has only in-frame clones and lacks some. The sample carries about 70,000 clones, around 86% recorded once. The CDR3 runs 13 residues. Germline V lookup: CDR1 GTSNPN, CDR2 SVGIG (reference sequence). Between the trimmed V and J ends, which lost 5 bases and 4 bases, there was a span of 14 bases. Study results and limitations: In the 0.1 to 3.0 mg/kg range, CD4+ and CD8+ blood T cells had expanded clonally by week 6.

Sampling times: baseline, cycle 4 day 1, cycle 7 day 1. This chain links TRBV30 with TRBJ2-5; TRBD1 might be the D (6 bases). The sample in question was CD4+ or CD8+ T cells sorted from blood, obtained in a trial of the OX40 agonist ivuxolimab. This clonotype was obtained from an adult with an advanced solid tumor such as melanoma, head and neck, liver or kidney cancer. CDR3 protein: CAWSQGTRETQYF. DNA for the CDR3: TGTGCCTGGTCGCAGGGGACGCGAGAGACCCAGTACTTC.